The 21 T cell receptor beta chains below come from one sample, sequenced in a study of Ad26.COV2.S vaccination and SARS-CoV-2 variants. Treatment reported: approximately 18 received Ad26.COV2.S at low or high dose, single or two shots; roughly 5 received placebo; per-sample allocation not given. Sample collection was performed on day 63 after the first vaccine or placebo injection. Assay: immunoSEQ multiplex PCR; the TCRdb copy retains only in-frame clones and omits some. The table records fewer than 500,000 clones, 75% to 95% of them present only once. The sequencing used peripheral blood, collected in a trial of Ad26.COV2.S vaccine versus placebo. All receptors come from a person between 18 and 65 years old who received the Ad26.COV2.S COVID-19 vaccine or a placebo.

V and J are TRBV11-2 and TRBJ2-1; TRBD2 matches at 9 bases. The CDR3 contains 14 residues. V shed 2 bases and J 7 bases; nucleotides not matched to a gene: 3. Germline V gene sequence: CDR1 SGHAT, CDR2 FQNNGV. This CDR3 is CASSLPSGINEQFF. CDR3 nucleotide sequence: TGTGCCAGCAGCTTACCTAGCGGGATAAATGAGCAGTTCTTC.

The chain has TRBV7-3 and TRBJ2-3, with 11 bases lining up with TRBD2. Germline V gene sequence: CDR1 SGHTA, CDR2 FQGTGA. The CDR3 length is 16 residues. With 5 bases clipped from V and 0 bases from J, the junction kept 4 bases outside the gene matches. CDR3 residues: CASSRVAGGSTDTQYF. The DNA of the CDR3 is TGTGCCAGCAGCAGAGTAGCGGGAGGGAGCACAGATACGCAGTATTTT. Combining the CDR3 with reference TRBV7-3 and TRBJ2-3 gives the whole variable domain GAGVSQTPSNKVTEKGKYVELRCDPISGHTALYWYRQSLGQGPEFLIYFQGTGAADDSGLPNDRFFAVRPEGSVSTLKIQRTERGDSAVYLCASSRVAGGSTDTQYFGPGTRLTVL.

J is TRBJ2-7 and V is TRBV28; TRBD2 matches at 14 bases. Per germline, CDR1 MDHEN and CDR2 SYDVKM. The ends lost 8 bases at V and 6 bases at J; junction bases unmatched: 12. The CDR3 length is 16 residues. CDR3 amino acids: CASFPPGLAGDGEQYF. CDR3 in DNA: TGTGCCAGCTTTCCTCCGGGACTAGCGGGAGACGGCGAGCAGTACTTC.

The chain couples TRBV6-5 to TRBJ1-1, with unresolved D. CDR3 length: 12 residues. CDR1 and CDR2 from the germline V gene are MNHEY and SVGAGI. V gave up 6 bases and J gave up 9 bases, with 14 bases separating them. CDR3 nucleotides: TGTGCCAGCAGGAAAGAGTCGTCTCAAGCTTTCTTT. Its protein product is CASRKESSQAFF.

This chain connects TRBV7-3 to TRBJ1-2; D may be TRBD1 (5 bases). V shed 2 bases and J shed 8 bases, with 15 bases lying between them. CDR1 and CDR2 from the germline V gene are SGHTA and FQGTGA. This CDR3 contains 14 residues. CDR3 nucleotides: TGTGCCAGCAGCTTACACTCAGGGTTGGAAGGCTACACCTTC. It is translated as CASSLHSGLEGYTF.

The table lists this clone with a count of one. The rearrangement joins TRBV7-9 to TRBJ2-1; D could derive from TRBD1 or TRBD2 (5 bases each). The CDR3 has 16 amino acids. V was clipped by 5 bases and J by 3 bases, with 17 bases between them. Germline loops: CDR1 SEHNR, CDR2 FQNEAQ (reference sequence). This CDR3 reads CASSPRDGDHYNEQFF. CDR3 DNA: TGTGCCAGCAGCCCACGGGACGGGGATCACTACAATGAGCAGTTCTTC.

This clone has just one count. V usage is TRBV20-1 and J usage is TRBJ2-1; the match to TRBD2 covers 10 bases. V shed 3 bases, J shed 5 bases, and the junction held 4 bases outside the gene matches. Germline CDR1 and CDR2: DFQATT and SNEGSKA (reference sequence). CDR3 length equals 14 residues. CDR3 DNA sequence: TGCAGTGCTAGTTGGACTAGCGGAAACAATGAGCAGTTCTTC. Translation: CSASWTSGNNEQFF.

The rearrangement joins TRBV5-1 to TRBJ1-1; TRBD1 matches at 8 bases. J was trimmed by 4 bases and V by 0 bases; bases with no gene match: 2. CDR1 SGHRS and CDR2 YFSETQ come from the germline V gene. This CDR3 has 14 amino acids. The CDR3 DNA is TGCGCCAGCAGCTTGGGACAGGGGAGCACTGAAGCTTTCTTT. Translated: CASSLGQGSTEAFF.

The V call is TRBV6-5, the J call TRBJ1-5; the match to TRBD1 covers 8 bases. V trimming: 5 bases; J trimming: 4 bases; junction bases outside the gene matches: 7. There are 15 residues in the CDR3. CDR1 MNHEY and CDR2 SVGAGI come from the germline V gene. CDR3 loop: CASSPDGDRNQPQHF. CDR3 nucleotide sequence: TGTGCCAGCAGTCCTGACGGGGACAGGAATCAGCCCCAGCATTTT.

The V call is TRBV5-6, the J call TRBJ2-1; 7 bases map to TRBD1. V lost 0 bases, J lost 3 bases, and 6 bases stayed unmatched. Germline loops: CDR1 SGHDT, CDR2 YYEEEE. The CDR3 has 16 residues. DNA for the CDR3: TGTGCCAGCAGCTTGGCCGGGACAGATCACTACAATGAGCAGTTCTTC. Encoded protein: CASSLAGTDHYNEQFF.

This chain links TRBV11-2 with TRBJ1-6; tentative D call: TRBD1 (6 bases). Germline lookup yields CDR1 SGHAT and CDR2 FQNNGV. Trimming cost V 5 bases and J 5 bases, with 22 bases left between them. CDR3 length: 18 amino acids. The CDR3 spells CASSRRGTPIKDNSPLHF. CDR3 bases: TGTGCCAGCAGCCGACGGGGGACACCAATTAAGGATAATTCACCCCTCCACTTT.

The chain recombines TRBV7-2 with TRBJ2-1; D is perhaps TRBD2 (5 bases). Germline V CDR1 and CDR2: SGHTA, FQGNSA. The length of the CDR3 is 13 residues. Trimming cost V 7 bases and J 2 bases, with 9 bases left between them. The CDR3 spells CASNPGTYNEQFF. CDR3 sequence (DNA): TGTGCCAGCAACCCGGGAACCTACAATGAGCAGTTCTTC.

This CDR3 reads CASSQDRAGQGLIGSGNTIYF. CDR3 nucleotides: TGCGCCAGCAGCCAAGATCGGGCGGGACAGGGGCTGATAGGGTCTGGAAACACCATATATTTT. V usage is TRBV4-3 and J usage is TRBJ1-3; 10 positions match TRBD1. The V segment lost 0 bases and the J segment 1 base; nucleotides outside the gene matches: 15. This CDR3 is 21 amino acids long. Germline V gene sequence: CDR1 LGHNA, CDR2 YSLEER.

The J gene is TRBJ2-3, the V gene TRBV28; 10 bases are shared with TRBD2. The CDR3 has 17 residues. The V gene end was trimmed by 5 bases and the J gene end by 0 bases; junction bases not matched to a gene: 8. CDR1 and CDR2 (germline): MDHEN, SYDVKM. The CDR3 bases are TGTGCCAGCAGTGTTAGCGGGAGGAGATTGAGCACAGATACGCAGTATTTT. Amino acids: CASSVSGRRLSTDTQYF. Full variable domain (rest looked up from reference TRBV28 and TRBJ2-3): DVKVTQSSRYLVKRTGEKVFLECVQDMDHENMFWYRQDPGLGLRLIYFSYDVKMKEKGDIPEGYSVSREKKERFSLILESASTNQTSMYLCASSVSGRRLSTDTQYFGPGTRLTVL.

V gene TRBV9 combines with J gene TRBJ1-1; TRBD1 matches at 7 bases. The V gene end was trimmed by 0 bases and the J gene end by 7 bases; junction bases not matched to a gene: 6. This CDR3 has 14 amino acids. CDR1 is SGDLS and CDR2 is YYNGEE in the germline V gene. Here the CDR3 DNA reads TGTGCCAGCAGCGTAGTCACAGGGGTTGTTGAAGCTTTCTTT. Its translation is CASSVVTGVVEAFF.

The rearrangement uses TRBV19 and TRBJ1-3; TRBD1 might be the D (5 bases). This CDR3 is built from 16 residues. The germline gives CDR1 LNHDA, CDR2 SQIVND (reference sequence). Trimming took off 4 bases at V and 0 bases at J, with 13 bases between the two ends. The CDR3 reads CASSKGRRFSGNTIYF. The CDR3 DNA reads TGTGCCAGTAGTAAGGGGCGGAGATTCTCTGGAAACACCATATATTTT.

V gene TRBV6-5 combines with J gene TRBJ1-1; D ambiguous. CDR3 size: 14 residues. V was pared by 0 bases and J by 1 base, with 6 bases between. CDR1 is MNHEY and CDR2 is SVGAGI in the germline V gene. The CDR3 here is CASSYSYKNTEAFF. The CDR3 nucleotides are TGTGCCAGCAGTTACTCGTACAAGAACACTGAAGCTTTCTTT.

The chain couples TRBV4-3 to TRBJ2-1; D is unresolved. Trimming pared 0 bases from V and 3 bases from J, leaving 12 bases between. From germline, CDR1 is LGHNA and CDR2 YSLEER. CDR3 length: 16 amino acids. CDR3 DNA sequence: TGCGCCAGCAGCCAAGATTTTAATAGTGACTACAATGAGCAGTTCTTC. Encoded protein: CASSQDFNSDYNEQFF.

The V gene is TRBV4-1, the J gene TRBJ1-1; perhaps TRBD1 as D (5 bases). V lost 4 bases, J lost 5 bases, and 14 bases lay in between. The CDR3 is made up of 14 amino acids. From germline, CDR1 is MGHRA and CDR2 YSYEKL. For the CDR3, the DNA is TGCGCCAGCAGCCGGGCCACGCAGGGTACTGAAGCTTTCTTT. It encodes CASSRATQGTEAFF.

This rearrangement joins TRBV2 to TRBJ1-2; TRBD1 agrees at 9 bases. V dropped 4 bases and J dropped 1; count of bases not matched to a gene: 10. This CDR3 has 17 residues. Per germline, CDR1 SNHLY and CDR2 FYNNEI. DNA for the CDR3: TGTGCCAGCAGTGGCGACAGGGGGAGAGGAGGTAACTATGGCTACACCTTC. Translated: CASSGDRGRGGNYGYTF.

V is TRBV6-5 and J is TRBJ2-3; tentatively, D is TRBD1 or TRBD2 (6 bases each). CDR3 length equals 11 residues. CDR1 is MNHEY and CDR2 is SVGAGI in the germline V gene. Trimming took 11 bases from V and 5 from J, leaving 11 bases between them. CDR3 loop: CASGGGDTQYF. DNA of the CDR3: TGTGCCTCTGGAGGGGGAGATACGCAGTATTTT.